This T cell receptor (beta chain) stems from a study of metastatic and nonmetastatic thyroid tumors. Study-level information: It was across blood and tumor or nodule tissue from malignant and benign thyroid patients that repertoires were compared.

The CDR3 runs to 13 residues. Trimming pared 6 bases from V and 8 bases from J, leaving 14 bases between. Per the germline V gene, CDR1 is SGHRS and CDR2 is YFSETQ. Per the original methods: Building a distant-metastasis classifier for papillary thyroid cancer drew on CDR3 differences across clinicopathological groups. TCRdb reprocessed the PCR reads via MiXCR. Here the V and J calls rest on TCRdb's processing, not on the authors' analysis. Among roughly 4,000 clones listed, 30% to 45% were seen once. As to this clone: Its antigen is not known.

Study-wide findings and caveats: It was reported that TCR beta diversity was significantly higher in malignant thyroid tumors than benign nodules, in blood and tumor.

None of the patients had undergone any treatment ahead of thyroid surgery. The rearrangement uses TRBV5-1 and TRBJ2-2, with D uncertain. Sequencing was carried out using adjacent normal tissue. This sequence was found in a male donor with papillary thyroid cancer or a benign thyroid nodule (not recorded which). Some clones in this sample may be carry-over from other donors' samples. The CDR3 coding sequence is TGCGCCAGCAACCCTGAATCTTTTGGGGAGCTGTTTTTT. It is translated as CASNPESFGELFF.